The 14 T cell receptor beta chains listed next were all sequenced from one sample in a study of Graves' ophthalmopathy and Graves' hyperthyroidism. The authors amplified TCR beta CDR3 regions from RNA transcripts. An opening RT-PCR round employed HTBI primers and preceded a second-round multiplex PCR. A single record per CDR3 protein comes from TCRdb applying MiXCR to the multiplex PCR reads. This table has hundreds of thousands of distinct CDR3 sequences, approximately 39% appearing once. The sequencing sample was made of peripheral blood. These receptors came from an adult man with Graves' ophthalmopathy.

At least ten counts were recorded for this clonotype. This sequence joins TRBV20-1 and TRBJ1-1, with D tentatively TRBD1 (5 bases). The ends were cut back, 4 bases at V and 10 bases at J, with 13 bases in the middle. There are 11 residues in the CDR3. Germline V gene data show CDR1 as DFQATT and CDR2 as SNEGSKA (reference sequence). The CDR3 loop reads CSAIPGTRAFF. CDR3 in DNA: TGCAGTGCTATACCGGGGACTCGAGCTTTCTTT.

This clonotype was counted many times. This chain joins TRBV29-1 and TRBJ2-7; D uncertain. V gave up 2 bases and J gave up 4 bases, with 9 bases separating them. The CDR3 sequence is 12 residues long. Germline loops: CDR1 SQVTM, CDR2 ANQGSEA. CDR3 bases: TGCAGCGTTGAAACAGCCAGGTACGAGCAGTACTTC. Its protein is CSVETARYEQYF.

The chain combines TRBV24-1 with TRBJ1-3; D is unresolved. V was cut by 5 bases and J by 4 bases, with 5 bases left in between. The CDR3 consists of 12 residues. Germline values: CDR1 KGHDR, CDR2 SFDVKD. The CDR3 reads CATSGAGNTIYF. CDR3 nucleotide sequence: TGTGCCACCAGTGGCGCCGGAAACACCATATATTTT.

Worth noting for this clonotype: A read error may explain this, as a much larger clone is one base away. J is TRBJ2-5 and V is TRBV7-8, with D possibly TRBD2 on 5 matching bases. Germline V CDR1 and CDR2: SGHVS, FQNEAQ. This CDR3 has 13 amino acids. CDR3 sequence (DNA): TGTGCCAGCAGCTCGGACCCCTGGGAGACCCGGTACTTC. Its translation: CASSSDPWETRYF.

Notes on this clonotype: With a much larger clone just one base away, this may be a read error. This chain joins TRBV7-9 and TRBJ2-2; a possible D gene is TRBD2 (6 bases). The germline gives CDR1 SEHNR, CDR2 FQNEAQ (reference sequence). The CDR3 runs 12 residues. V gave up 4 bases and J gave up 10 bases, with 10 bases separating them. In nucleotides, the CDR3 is TGTGCCAGCAGCTCGACTAGGGTGGAGCTGTTTTTT. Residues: CASSSTRVELFF. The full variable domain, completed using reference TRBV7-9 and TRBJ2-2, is DTGVSQNPRHKITKRGQNVTFRCDPISEHNRLYWYRQTLGQGPEFLTYFQNEAQLEKSRLLSDRFSAERPKGSFSTLEIQRTEQGDSAMYLCASSSTRVELFFGEGSRLTVL.

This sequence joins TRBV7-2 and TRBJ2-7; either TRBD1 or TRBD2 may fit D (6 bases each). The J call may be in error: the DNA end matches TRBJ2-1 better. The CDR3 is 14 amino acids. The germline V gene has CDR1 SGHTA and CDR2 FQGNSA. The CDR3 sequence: CASSPGGGHNEQFF. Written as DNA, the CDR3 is TGTGCCAGCAGCCCTGGAGGGGGACACAATGAGCAGTTCTTC.

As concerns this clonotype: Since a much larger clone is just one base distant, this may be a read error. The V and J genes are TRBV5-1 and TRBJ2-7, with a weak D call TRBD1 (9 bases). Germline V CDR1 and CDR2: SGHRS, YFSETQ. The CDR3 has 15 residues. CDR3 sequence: CASSSGTGMFYEQCF. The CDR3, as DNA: TGCGCCAGCAGTAGCGGGACAGGGATGTTCTACGAGCAGTGCTTC. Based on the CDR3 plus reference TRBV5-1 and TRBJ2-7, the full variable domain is KAGVTQTPRYLIKTRGQQVTLSCSPISGHRSVSWYQQTPGQGLQFLFEYFSETQRNKGNFPGRFSGRQFSNSRSEMNVSTLELGDSALYLCASSSGTGMFYEQCFGPGTRLTVT.

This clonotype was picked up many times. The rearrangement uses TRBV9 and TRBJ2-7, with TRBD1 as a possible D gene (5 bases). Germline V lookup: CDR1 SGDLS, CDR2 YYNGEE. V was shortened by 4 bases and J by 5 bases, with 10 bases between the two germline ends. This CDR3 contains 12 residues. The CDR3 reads CASSQGAHEQYF. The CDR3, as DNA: TGTGCCAGCAGCCAAGGGGCCCACGAGCAGTACTTC.

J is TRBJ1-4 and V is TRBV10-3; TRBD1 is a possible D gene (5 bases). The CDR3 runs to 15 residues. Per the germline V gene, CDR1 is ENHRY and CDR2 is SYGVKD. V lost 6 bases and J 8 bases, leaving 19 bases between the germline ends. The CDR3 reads CAIRSRQSAGEKLFF. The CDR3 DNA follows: TGTGCCATCAGGTCCCGACAGTCGGCGGGCGAAAAACTGTTTTTT.

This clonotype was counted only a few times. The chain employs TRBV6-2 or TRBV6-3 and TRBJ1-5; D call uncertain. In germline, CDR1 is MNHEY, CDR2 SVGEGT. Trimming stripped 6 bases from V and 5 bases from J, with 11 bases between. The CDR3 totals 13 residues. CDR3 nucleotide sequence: TGTGCCAGCAGAGTCGATATGTATCAGCCCCAGCATTTT. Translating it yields CASRVDMYQPQHF.

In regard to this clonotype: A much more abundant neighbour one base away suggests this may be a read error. This chain's CDR3 is CASSVGQRSYEQYV. The CDR3, as DNA: TGTGCCAGCAGCGTAGGACAGAGATCCTACGAGCAGTACGTC. V and J are TRBV9 and TRBJ2-7; D may be TRBD1 (5 bases). Germline V gene data show CDR1 as SGDLS and CDR2 as YYNGEE. The CDR3 runs to 14 residues. V lost 0 bases to trimming and J lost 1 base, with 8 bases between them.

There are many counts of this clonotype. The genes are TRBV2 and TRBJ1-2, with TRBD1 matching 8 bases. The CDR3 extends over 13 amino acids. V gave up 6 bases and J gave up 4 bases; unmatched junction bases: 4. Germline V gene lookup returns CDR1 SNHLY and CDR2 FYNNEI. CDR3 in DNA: TGTGCCAGCAGCTACGGACAGGGCTATGGCTACACCTTC. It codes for CASSYGQGYGYTF.

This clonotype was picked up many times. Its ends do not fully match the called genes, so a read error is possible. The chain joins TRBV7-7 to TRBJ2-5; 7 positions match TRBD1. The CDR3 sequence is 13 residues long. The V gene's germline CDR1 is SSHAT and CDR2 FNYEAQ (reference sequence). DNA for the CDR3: TGTGCTAGCAGCCTGGACAGGCGAGAGACCCAGTACTTC. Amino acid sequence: CASSLDRRETQYF.

The CDR3 spells CARVGTEGILNSPLHF. CDR3 bases: TGTGCCAGAGTAGGGACGGAAGGGATCCTAAATTCACCCCTCCACTTT. The chain has TRBV2 and TRBJ1-6; a weak D match, TRBD1 (5 bases). The germline V gene has CDR1 SNHLY and CDR2 FYNNEI. The CDR3 spans 16 residues. V shed 9 bases and J shed 7 bases, with 22 bases lying between them.